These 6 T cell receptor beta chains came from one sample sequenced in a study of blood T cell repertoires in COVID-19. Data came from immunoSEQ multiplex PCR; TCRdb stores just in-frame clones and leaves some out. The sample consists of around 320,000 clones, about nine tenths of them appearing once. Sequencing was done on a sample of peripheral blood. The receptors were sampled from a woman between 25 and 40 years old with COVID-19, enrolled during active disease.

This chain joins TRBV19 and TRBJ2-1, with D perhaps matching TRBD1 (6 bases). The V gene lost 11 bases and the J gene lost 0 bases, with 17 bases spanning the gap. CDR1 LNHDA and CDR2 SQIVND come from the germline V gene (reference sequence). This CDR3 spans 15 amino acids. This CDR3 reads CAASSSGVSYNEQFF. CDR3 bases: TGTGCCGCGTCCTCCTCAGGGGTCTCCTACAATGAGCAGTTCTTC. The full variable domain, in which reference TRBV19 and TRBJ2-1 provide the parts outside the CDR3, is DGGITQSPKYLFRKEGQNVTLSCEQNLNHDAMYWYRQDPGQGLRLIYYSQIVNDFQKGDIAEGYSVSREKKESFPLTVTSAQKNPTAFYLCAASSSGVSYNEQFFGPGTRLTVL.

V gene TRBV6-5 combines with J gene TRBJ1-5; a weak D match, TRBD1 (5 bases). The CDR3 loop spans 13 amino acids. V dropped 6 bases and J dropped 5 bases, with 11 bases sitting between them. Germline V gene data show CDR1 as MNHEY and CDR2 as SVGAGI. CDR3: CASRRQPDQPQHF. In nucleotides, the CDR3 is TGTGCCAGCAGGAGACAGCCCGATCAGCCCCAGCATTTT.

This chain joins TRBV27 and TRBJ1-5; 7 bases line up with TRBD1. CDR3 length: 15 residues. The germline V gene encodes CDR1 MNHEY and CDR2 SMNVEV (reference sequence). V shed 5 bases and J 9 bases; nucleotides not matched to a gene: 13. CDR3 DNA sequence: TGTGCCAGCAGTCGATACGGGACAGCTATGTTGCCCCAGCATTTT. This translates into CASSRYGTAMLPQHF.

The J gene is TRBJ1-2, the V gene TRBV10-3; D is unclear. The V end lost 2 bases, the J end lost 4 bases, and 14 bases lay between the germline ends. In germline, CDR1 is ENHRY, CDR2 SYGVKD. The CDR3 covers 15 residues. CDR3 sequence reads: CAISEALGALYGYTF. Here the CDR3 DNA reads TGTGCCATCAGTGAGGCCTTGGGCGCCCTCTATGGCTACACCTTC.

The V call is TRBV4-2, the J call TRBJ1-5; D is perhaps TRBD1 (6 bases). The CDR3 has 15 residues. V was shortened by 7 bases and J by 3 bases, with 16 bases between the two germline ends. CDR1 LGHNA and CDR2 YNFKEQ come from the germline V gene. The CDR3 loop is CASKKGVEANQPQHF. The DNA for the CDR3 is TGTGCCAGCAAGAAGGGGGTGGAAGCCAATCAGCCCCAGCATTTT.

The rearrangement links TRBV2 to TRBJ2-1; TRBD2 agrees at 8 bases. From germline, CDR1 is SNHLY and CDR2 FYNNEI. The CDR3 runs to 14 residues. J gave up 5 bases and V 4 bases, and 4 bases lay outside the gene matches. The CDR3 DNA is TGTGCCAGCAGTGCTAGCGGGCTAAACAATGAGCAGTTCTTC. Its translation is CASSASGLNNEQFF.